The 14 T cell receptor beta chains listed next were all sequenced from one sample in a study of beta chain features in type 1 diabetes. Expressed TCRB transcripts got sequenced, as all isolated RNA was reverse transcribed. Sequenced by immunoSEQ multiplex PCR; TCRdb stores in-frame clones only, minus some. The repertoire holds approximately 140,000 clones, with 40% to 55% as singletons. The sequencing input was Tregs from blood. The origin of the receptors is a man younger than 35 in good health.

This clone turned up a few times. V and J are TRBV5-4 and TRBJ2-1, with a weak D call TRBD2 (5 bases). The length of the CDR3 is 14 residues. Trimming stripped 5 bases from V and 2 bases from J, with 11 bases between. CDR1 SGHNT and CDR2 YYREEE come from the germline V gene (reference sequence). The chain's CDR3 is CASSLATPYNEQFF. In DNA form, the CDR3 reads TGTGCCAGCAGTTTAGCGACTCCCTACAATGAGCAGTTCTTC.

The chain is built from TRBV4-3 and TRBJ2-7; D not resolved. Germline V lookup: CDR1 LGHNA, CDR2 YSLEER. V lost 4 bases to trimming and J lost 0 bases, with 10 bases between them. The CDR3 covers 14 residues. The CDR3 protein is CASSPLGRSYEQYF. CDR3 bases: TGCGCCAGCAGCCCCCTTGGCCGCTCCTACGAGCAGTACTTC.

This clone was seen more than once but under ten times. CDR3 DNA: TGTGCCAGCAGTGATTCGCGGGGGGGCTACAATGAGCAGTTCTTC. Translating gives CASSDSRGGYNEQFF. V usage is TRBV6-4 and J usage is TRBJ2-1, with 9 bases identical to TRBD2. This CDR3 spans 15 amino acids. Unmatched junction bases numbered 3, after V lost 3 bases and J lost 3 bases. The germline V gene encodes CDR1 MRHNA and CDR2 SNTAGT.

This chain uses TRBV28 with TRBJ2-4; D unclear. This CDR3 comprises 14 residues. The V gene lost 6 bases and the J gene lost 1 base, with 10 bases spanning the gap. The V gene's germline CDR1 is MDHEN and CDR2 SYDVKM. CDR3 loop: CASSDTFAKNIQYF. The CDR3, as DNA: TGTGCCAGCAGCGACACCTTTGCCAAAAACATTCAGTACTTC. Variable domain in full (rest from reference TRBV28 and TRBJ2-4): DVKVTQSSRYLVKRTGEKVFLECVQDMDHENMFWYRQDPGLGLRLIYFSYDVKMKEKGDIPEGYSVSREKKERFSLILESASTNQTSMYLCASSDTFAKNIQYFGAGTRLSVL.

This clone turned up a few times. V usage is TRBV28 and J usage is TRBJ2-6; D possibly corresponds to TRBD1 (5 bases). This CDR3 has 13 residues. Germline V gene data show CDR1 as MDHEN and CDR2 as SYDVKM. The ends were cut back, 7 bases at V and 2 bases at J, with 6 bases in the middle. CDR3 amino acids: CASKGPGANVLTF. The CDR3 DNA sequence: TGTGCCAGCAAGGGGCCTGGGGCCAACGTCCTGACTTTC.

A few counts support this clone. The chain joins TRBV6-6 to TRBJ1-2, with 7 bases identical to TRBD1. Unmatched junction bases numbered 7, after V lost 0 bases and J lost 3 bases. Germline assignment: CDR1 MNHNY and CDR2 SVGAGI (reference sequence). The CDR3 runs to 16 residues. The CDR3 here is CASSYSGQTGYYGYTF. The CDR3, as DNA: TGTGCCAGCAGTTACTCCGGACAGACAGGGTACTATGGCTACACCTTC.

This CDR3 reads CASSAVLEQYF. CDR3 nucleotides: TGTGCCAGCAGTGCCGTTTTGGAGCAGTACTTC. This rearrangement joins TRBV2 to TRBJ2-7, with unresolved D. In germline, CDR1 is SNHLY, CDR2 FYNNEI. V lost 4 bases and J 7 bases, leaving 8 bases between the germline ends. This CDR3 comprises 11 residues.

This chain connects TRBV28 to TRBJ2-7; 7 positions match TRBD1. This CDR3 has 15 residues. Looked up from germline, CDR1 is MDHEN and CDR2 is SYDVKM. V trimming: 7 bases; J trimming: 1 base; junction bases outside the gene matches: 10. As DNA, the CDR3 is TGTGCCAGCATCAGGGGGTCAGGGGTGTCCTACGAGCAGTACTTC. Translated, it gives CASIRGSGVSYEQYF.

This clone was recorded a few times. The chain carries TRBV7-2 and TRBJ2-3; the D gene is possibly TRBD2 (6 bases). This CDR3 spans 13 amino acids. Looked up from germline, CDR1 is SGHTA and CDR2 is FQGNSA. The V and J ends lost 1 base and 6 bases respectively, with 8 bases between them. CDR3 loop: CASSLGSGDTQYF. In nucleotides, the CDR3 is TGTGCCAGCAGCTTAGGAAGCGGGGATACGCAGTATTTT.

The CDR3 protein is CASSFLTGPFYEQYF. The DNA for the CDR3 is TGCGCCAGCAGCTTTTTAACAGGACCATTCTACGAGCAGTACTTC. V gene TRBV5-1 combines with J gene TRBJ2-5; D possibly corresponds to TRBD1 (5 bases). The assigned J gene may be wrong: the sequence end matches TRBJ2-7 better. This CDR3 spans 15 amino acids. Germline loops: CDR1 SGHRS, CDR2 YFSETQ.

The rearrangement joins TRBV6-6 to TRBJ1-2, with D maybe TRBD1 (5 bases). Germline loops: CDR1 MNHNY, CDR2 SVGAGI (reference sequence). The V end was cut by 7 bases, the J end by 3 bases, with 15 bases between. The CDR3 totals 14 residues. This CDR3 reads CASTTQTDYYGYTF. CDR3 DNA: TGTGCCAGCACCACTCAGACAGACTACTATGGCTACACCTTC.

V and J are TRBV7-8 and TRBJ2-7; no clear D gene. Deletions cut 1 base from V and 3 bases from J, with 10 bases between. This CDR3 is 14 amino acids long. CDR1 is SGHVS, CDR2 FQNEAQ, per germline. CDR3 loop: CASSLGPSFYEQYF. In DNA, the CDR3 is TGTGCCAGCAGCTTAGGGCCGTCGTTCTACGAGCAGTACTTC. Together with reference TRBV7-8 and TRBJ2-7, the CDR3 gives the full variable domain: GAGVSQSPRYKVAKRGQDVALRCDPISGHVSLFWYQQALGQGPEFLTYFQNEAQLDKSGLPSDRFFAERPEGSVSTLKIQRTQQEDSAVYLCASSLGPSFYEQYFGPGTRLTVT.

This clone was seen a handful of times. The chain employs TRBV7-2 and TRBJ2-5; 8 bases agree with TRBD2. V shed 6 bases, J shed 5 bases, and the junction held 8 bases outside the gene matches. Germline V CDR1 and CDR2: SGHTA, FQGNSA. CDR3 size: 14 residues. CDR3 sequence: CASRKRAGVETQYF. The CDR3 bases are TGTGCCAGCAGGAAACGAGCGGGAGTGGAGACCCAGTACTTC.

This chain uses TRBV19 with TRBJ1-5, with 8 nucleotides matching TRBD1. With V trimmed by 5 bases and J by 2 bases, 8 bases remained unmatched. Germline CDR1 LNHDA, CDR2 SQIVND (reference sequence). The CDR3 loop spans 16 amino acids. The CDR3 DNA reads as TGTGCCAGTAGTTTACTTGGACAGGGTGGCAATCAGCCCCAGCATTTT. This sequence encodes CASSLLGQGGNQPQHF.